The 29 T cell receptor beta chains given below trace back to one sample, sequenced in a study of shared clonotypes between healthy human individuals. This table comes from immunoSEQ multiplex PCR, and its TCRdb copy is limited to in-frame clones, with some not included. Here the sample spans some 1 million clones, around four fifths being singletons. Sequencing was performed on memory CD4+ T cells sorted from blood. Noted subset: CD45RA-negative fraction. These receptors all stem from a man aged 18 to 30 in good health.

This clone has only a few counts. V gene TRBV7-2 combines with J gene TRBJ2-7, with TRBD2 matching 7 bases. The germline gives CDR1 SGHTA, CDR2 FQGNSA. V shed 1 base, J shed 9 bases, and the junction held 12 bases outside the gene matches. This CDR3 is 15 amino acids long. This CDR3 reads CASSLVLAKQSGQYF. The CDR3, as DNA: TGTGCCAGCAGCTTAGTACTAGCGAAGCAGTCAGGGCAGTACTTC.

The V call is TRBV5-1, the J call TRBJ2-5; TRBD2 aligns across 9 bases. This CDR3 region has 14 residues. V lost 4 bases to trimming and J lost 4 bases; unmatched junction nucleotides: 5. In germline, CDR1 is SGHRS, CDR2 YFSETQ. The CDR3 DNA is TGCGCCAGCAGCAGAACTAGCGGGCCAGAGACCCAGTACTTC. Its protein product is CASSRTSGPETQYF.

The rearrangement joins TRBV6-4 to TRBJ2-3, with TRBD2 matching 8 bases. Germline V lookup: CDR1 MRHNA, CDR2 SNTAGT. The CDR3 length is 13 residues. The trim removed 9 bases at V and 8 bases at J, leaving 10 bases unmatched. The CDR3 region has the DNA TGTGCCAGTTCCGGGACTAGTCTTGGTACGCAGTATTTT. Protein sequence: CASSGTSLGTQYF.

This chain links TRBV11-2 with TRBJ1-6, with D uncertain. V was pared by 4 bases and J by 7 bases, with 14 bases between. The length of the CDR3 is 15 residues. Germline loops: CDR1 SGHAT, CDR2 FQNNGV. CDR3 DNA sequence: TGTGCCAGCAGCTGGGGTTCAGGAACCAATTCACCCCTCCACTTT. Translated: CASSWGSGTNSPLHF.

CDR3 sequence reads: CASSLASSEAETQYF. The CDR3 DNA is TGCGCCAGCAGCTTGGCTTCTAGCGAGGCAGAGACCCAGTACTTC. The rearrangement uses TRBV5-1 and TRBJ2-5; possible D gene TRBD2, 6 bases. V was cut by 0 bases and J by 4 bases, with 13 bases left in between. Germline-derived CDR1 and CDR2 are SGHRS and YFSETQ. The CDR3 has 15 residues.

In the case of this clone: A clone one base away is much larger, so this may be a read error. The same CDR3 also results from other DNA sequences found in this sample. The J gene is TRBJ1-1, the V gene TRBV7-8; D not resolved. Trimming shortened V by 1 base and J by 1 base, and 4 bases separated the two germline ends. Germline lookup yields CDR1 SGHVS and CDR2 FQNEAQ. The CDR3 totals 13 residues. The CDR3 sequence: CASSLEGNTEAFF. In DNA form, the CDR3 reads TGTGCCAGCAGCTTAGAAGGGAACACTGAAGCTTTCTTT.

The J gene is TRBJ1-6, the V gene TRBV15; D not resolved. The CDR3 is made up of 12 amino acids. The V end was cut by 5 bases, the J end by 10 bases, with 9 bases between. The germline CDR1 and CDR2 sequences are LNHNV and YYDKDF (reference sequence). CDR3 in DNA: TGTGCCACCAGCGGGGAAAAATCACCCCTCCACTTT. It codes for CATSGEKSPLHF.

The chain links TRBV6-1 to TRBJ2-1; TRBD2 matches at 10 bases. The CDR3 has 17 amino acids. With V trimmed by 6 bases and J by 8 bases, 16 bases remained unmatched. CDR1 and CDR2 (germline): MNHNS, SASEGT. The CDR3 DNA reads TGTGCCAGCAGGGAAAGGATAGCGGGGGGACCAGGTTATGAGCAGTTCTTC. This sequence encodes CASRERIAGGPGYEQFF.

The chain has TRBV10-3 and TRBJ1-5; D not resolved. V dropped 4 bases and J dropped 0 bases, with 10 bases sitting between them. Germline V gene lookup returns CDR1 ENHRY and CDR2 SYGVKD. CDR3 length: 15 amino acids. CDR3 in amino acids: CAISVGENSNQPQHF. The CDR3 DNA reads TGTGCCATCAGTGTGGGAGAAAATAGCAATCAGCCCCAGCATTTT.

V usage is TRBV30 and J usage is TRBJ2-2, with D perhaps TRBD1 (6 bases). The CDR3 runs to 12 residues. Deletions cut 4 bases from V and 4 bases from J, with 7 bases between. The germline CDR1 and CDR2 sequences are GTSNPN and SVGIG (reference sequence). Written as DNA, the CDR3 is TGTGCCTGGACAGGGGTCACCGGGGAGCTGTTTTTT. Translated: CAWTGVTGELFF.

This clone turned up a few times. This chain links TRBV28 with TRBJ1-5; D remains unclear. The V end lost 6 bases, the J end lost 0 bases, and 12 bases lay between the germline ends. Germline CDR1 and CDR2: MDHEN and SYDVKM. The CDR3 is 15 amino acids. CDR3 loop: CASREERYSNQPQHF. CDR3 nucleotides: TGTGCCAGCAGGGAAGAGAGATATAGCAATCAGCCCCAGCATTTT.

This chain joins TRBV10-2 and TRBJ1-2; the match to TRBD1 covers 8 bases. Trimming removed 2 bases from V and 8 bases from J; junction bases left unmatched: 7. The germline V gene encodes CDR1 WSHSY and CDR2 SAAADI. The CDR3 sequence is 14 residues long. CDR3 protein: CASSEGQGNDGYTF. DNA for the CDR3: TGCGCCAGCAGTGAGGGACAGGGTAATGACGGCTACACCTTC.

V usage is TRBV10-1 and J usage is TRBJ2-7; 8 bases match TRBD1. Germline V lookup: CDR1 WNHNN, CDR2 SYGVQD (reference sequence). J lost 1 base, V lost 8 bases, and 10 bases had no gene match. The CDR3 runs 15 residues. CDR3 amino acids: CASRPTGAVSYEQYF. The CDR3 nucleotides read TGCGCCAGCCGTCCGACAGGGGCCGTTTCCTACGAGCAGTACTTC.

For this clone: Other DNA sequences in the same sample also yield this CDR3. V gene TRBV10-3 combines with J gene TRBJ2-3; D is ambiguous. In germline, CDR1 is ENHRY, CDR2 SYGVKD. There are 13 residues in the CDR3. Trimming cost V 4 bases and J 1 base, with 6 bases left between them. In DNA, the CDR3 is TGTGCCATCAGTGGGGGTGGCACAGATACGCAGTATTTT. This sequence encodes CAISGGGTDTQYF.

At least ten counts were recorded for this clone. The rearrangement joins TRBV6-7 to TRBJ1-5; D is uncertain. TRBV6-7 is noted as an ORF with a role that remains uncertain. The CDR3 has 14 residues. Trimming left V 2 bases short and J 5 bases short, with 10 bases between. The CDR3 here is CASSYSAPYQPQHF. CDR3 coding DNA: TGTGCCAGCAGTTACAGCGCACCCTATCAGCCCCAGCATTTT.

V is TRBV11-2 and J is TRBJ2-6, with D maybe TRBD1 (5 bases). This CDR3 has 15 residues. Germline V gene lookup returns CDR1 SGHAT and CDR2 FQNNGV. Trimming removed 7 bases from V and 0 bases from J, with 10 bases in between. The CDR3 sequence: CASTSQGSGANVLTF. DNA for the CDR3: TGTGCCAGCACCTCCCAGGGCTCTGGGGCCAACGTCCTGACTTTC.

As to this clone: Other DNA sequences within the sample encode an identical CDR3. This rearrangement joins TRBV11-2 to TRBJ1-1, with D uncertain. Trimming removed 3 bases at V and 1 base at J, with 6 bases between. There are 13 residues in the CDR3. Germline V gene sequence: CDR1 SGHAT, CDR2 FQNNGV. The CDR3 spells CASSLGANTEAFF. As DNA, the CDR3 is TGTGCCAGCAGCTTGGGCGCGAACACTGAAGCTTTCTTT. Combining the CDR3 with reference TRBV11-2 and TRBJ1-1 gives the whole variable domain EAGVAQSPRYKIIEKRQSVAFWCNPISGHATLYWYQQILGQGPKLLIQFQNNGVVDDSQLPKDRFSAERLKGVDSTLKIQPAKLEDSAVYLCASSLGANTEAFFGQGTRLTVV.

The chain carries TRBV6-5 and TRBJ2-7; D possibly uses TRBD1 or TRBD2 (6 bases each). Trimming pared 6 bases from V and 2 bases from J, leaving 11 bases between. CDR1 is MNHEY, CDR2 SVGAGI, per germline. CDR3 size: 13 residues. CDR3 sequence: CASSVEGAYEQYF. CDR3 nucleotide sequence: TGTGCCAGCAGCGTGGAGGGGGCCTACGAGCAGTACTTC.

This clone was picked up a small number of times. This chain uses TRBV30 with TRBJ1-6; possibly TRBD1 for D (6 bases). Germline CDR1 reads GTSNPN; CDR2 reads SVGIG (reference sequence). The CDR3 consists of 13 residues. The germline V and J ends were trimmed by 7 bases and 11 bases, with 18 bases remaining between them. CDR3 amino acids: CASSQGPTAPLHF. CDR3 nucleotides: TGTGCCTCATCCCAGGGGCCCACGGCACCCCTCCACTTT.

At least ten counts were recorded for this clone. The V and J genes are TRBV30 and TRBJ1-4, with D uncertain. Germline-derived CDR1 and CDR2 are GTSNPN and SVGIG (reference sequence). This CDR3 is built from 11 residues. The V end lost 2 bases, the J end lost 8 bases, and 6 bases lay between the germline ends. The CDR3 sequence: CAWSKSEKLFF. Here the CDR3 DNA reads TGTGCCTGGAGTAAATCGGAAAAACTGTTTTTT.

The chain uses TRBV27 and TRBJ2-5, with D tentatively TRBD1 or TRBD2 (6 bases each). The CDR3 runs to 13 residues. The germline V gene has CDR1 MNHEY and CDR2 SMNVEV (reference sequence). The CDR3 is CATRGRGGETQYF. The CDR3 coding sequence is TGTGCGACCAGGGGTAGGGGAGGAGAGACCCAGTACTTC.

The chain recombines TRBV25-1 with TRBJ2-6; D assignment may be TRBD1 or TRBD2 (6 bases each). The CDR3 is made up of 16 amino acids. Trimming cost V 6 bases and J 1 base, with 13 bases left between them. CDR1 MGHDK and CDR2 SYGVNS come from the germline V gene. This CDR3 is CASSRGGLSGANVLTF. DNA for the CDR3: TGTGCCAGCAGCCGAGGGGGGTTATCTGGGGCCAACGTCCTGACTTTC.

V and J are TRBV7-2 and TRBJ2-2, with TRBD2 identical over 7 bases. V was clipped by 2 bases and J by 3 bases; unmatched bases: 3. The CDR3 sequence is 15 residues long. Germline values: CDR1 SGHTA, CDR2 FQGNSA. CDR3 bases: TGTGCCAGCAGCTTACGCGGGGGATACACCGGGGAGCTGTTTTTT. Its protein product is CASSLRGGYTGELFF.

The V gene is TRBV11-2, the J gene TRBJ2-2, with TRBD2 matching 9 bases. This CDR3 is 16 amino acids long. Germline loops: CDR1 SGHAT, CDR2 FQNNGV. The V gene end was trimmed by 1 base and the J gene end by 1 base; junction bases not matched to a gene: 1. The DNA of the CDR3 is TGTGCCAGCAGCTTAGGAGCGGGAGGGAACACCGGGGAGCTGTTTTTT. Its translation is CASSLGAGGNTGELFF.

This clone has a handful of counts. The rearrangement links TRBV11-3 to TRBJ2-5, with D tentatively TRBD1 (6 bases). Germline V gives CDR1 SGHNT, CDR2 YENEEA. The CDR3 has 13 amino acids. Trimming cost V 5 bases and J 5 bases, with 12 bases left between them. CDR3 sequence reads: CASSRKTGETQYF. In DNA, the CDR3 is TGTGCCAGCAGCAGGAAAACAGGGGAGACCCAGTACTTC.

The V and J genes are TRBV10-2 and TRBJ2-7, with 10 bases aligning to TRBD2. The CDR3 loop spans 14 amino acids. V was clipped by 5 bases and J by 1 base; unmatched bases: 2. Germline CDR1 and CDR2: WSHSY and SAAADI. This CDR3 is CASSLAGGSYEQYF. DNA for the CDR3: TGCGCCAGCAGTTTAGCGGGGGGATCCTACGAGCAGTACTTC.

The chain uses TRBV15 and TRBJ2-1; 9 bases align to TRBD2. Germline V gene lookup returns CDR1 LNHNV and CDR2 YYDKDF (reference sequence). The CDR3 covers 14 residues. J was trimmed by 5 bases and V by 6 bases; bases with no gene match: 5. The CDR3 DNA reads TGTGCCACCAGTCCGAGCGGGAGGAACAATGAGCAGTTCTTC. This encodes CATSPSGRNNEQFF. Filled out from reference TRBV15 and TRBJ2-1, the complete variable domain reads DAMVIQNPRYQVTQFGKPVTLSCSQTLNHNVMYWYQQKSSQAPKLLFHYYDKDFNNEADTPDNFQSRRPNTSFCFLDIRSPGLGDTAMYLCATSPSGRNNEQFFGPGTRLTVL.

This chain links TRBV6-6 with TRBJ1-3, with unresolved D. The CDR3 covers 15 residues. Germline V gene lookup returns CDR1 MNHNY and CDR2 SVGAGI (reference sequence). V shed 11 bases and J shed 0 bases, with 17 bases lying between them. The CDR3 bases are TGTGCCGCGGGCAAGGCCAGCGTCTCTGGAAACACCATATATTTT. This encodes CAAGKASVSGNTIYF.

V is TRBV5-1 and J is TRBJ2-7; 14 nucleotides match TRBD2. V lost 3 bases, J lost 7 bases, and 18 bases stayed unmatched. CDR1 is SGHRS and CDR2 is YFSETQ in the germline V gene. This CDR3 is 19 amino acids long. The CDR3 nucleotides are TGCGCCAGCAGCTCCCTCCGGGACACCGGACTAGCGGGAGGACCAGAGCAGTACTTC. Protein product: CASSSLRDTGLAGGPEQYF.